These 22 T cell receptor beta chains were sequenced from one sample in a study of radiation and T cells in renal cell carcinoma. As for time point: blood 4 weeks post-SBRT, at nephrectomy. Treatment indicated: 15 Gy SBRT to primary tumor, nephrectomy 4 weeks later. The protocol was immunoSEQ multiplex PCR, while the TCRdb copy is restricted to in-frame clones and leaves out a portion. This table holds just over 95,000 clones, 80% to 90% found once. Sequenced material: blood, taken from a patient whose treatment included radiotherapy and nephrectomy. The source of these receptors is a man aged 60-69 years with renal cell carcinoma.

This clone was recorded only once. The chain combines TRBV27 with TRBJ2-7; TRBD1 aligns across 8 bases. The length of the CDR3 is 14 residues. With V trimmed by 4 bases and J by 0 bases, 2 bases remained unmatched. Germline lookup yields CDR1 MNHEY and CDR2 SMNVEV (reference sequence). The CDR3 DNA is TGTGCCAGCAGTTGGGACAGGAGCTCCTACGAGCAGTACTTC. Its protein is CASSWDRSSYEQYF.

CDR3 coding DNA: TGTGCCAGCAGGGGGGCGGCCACGAACACTGAAGCTTTCTTT. Amino acids: CASRGAATNTEAFF. This chain uses TRBV27 with TRBJ1-1; D possibly corresponds to TRBD1 (6 bases). This CDR3 is built from 14 residues. Germline V gives CDR1 MNHEY, CDR2 SMNVEV (reference sequence). Trimming pared 6 bases from V and 1 base from J, leaving 12 bases between.

The chain uses TRBV7-8 and TRBJ2-7, with TRBD1 matching over 9 bases. V gave up 1 base and J gave up 12 bases; unmatched junction bases: 4. The germline V gene has CDR1 SGHVS and CDR2 FQNEAQ. This CDR3 has 12 residues. CDR3 coding DNA: TGTGCCAGCAGCTTAGGGACAGGGGAAAGGTACTTC. Its translation: CASSLGTGERYF.

This clone was found once. The chain combines TRBV11-2 with TRBJ2-7, with no clear D. The germline V and J ends were trimmed by 1 base and 3 bases, with 4 bases remaining between them. Looked up from germline, CDR1 is SGHAT and CDR2 is FQNNGV. The CDR3 covers 12 residues. The CDR3 is CASSLAGYEQYF. The CDR3, as DNA: TGTGCCAGCAGCTTAGCTGGCTACGAGCAGTACTTC.

The V and J genes are TRBV5-3 and TRBJ2-7; D gene ambiguous. TRBV5-3 is filed as an ORF, its function uncertain. The CDR3 spans 14 residues. Deletions cut 4 bases from V and 2 bases from J, with 13 bases between. The CDR3 region is CARSLHGWPYEQYF. For the CDR3, the DNA is TGTGCCAGAAGCCTCCACGGGTGGCCCTACGAGCAGTACTTC.

V gene TRBV13 combines with J gene TRBJ2-7; 10 nucleotides align to TRBD1. Trimming cost V 4 bases and J 2 bases; bases outside gene matches: 5. Per the germline V gene, CDR1 is PRHDT and CDR2 is FYEKMQ (reference sequence). There are 15 residues in the CDR3. In DNA form, the CDR3 reads TGTGCCAGCAGCTCCCACGGGACAGGGGCCTACGAGCAGTACTTC. Translation gives CASSSHGTGAYEQYF.

The chain has TRBV28 and TRBJ2-3; D possibly corresponds to TRBD2 (6 bases). Trimming left V 10 bases short and J 5 bases short, with 25 bases between. Germline CDR1 MDHEN, CDR2 SYDVKM. The CDR3 is 16 residues long. The CDR3 bases are TGTGCCACTGATTGGGGGAGGCCTGGGGGTAGAGATACGCAGTATTTT. Encoded protein: CATDWGRPGGRDTQYF.

V usage is TRBV28 and J usage is TRBJ2-5, with 10 bases aligning to TRBD1. Looked up from germline, CDR1 is MDHEN and CDR2 is SYDVKM. The CDR3 consists of 17 residues. The V gene end was trimmed by 5 bases and the J gene end by 7 bases; junction bases not matched to a gene: 16. CDR3 sequence reads: CASSASLGGTGVGTQYF. DNA for the CDR3: TGTGCCAGCAGTGCCTCCTTGGGAGGGACAGGGGTAGGGACCCAGTACTTC. Based on the CDR3 plus reference TRBV28 and TRBJ2-5, the full variable domain is DVKVTQSSRYLVKRTGEKVFLECVQDMDHENMFWYRQDPGLGLRLIYFSYDVKMKEKGDIPEGYSVSREKKERFSLILESASTNQTSMYLCASSASLGGTGVGTQYFGPGTRLLVL.

The sample holds one count of this clone. J is TRBJ2-7 and V is TRBV27; 8 bases match TRBD1. The CDR3 spans 14 residues. With 11 bases clipped from V and 2 bases from J, the junction kept 11 bases outside the gene matches. Looked up from germline, CDR1 is MNHEY and CDR2 is SMNVEV (reference sequence). As DNA, the CDR3 is TGTGCCGTCCAAACTACAGGGGGGACCTACGAGCAGTACTTC. Residues: CAVQTTGGTYEQYF.

J is TRBJ2-3 and V is TRBV6-5; perhaps TRBD1 as D (5 bases). The CDR3 has 14 amino acids. V was pared by 4 bases and J by 5 bases, with 13 bases between. Germline V gene lookup returns CDR1 MNHEY and CDR2 SVGAGI. This chain's CDR3 is CASSFGQGGDTQYF. The CDR3 region has the DNA TGTGCCAGCAGTTTTGGGCAGGGTGGAGATACGCAGTATTTT.

V usage is TRBV6-5 and J usage is TRBJ1-5, with 8 bases that match TRBD1. Germline CDR1 is MNHEY and CDR2 is SVGAGI. The junction had 5 bases not matched to a gene; V was cut back by 4 bases and J by 6 bases. The CDR3 extends over 14 amino acids. CDR3 in amino acids: CASSSRGRGQPQHF. In nucleotides, the CDR3 is TGTGCCAGCAGTTCCAGGGGGCGCGGTCAGCCCCAGCATTTT.

Sample share makes this clone medium-sized. The J gene is TRBJ2-2, the V gene TRBV29-1; D call uncertain. With 7 bases removed from V and 6 bases from J, the gap between germline ends came to 9 bases. This CDR3 spans 11 amino acids. The germline gives CDR1 SQVTM, CDR2 ANQGSEA. The CDR3 nucleotides read TGCAGCGCTGAGTGGGCCGGGGAGCTGTTTTTT. Translated: CSAEWAGELFF.

V is TRBV4-1 and J is TRBJ2-4; TRBD2 matches at 8 bases. CDR3 length: 17 residues. V lost 2 bases to trimming and J lost 1 base; unmatched junction nucleotides: 7. CDR1 is MGHRA and CDR2 is YSYEKL in the germline V gene. CDR3 amino acids: CASSQPTGGVAKNIQYF. The CDR3 DNA reads as TGCGCCAGCAGCCAACCTACGGGGGGGGTGGCCAAAAACATTCAGTACTTC.

DNA for the CDR3: TGTGCCAGCAGCCTCAGGTTGACTAGCGGGTTTCACTACGAGCAGTACTTC. Protein: CASSLRLTSGFHYEQYF. V gene TRBV7-9 combines with J gene TRBJ2-7; TRBD2 matches 10 bases. Germline-derived CDR1 and CDR2 are SEHNR and FQNEAQ (reference sequence). The CDR3 totals 17 residues. V trimming: 5 bases; J trimming: 3 bases; junction bases outside the gene matches: 13.

The J gene is TRBJ1-5, the V gene TRBV2, with 8 bases identical to TRBD1. The CDR3 extends over 14 amino acids. Trimming cost V 8 bases and J 2 bases; bases outside gene matches: 5. Germline-derived CDR1 and CDR2 are SNHLY and FYNNEI. CDR3 coding DNA: TGTGCCAGCGGCAGGGGGCTCGGCAATCAGCCCCAGCATTTT. Amino acids: CASGRGLGNQPQHF.

The CDR3 is CASSLTVSYEQYF. The CDR3 DNA is TGTGCCAGCAGTTTGACAGTTTCCTACGAGCAGTACTTC. J is TRBJ2-7 and V is TRBV6-5; D perhaps matches TRBD1 (5 bases). Looked up from germline, CDR1 is MNHEY and CDR2 is SVGAGI. Trimming took 4 bases from V and 1 from J, leaving 8 bases between them. There are 13 residues in the CDR3.

The chain links TRBV6-1 to TRBJ2-5, with D uncertain. The CDR3 totals 14 residues. Trimming stripped 3 bases from V and 4 bases from J, with 12 bases between. Germline V gene sequence: CDR1 MNHNS, CDR2 SASEGT. CDR3 nucleotides: TGTGCCAGCAGTGAGATTACCCTGGGAGAGACCCAGTACTTC. Amino acid sequence: CASSEITLGETQYF.

V usage is TRBV7-9 and J usage is TRBJ1-1; 10 nucleotides line up with TRBD1. The CDR3 has 15 amino acids. Germline loops: CDR1 SEHNR, CDR2 FQNEAQ (reference sequence). Trimming cost V 11 bases and J 4 bases; bases outside gene matches: 13. This CDR3 is CAGTGTGEGTTEAFF. The CDR3, as DNA: TGTGCCGGAACCGGGACAGGGGAGGGGACCACTGAAGCTTTCTTT.

The chain has TRBV4-1 and TRBJ2-5; maybe TRBD2 (6 bases). V was trimmed by 2 bases and J by 5 bases, leaving 21 bases between them. The CDR3 spans 17 residues. Germline V gene lookup returns CDR1 MGHRA and CDR2 YSYEKL. The CDR3 DNA is TGCGCCAGCAGCCAATATAAGCGGGCCATGGGGGAGGAGACCCAGTACTTC. It yields the protein CASSQYKRAMGEETQYF.

This rearrangement joins TRBV4-3 to TRBJ2-7; D is perhaps TRBD1 or TRBD2 (5 bases each). Germline CDR1 LGHNA, CDR2 YSLEER. V lost 0 bases to trimming and J lost 3 bases, with 12 bases between them. The CDR3 contains 15 residues. The CDR3 nucleotides are TGCGCCAGCAGCCAAGATCGGGGCGGAAGCTACGAGCAGTACTTC. Its translation is CASSQDRGGSYEQYF.

The V call is TRBV27, the J call TRBJ2-4, with D tentatively TRBD2 (6 bases). Germline values: CDR1 MNHEY, CDR2 SMNVEV (reference sequence). The CDR3 runs to 14 residues. Deletions cut 5 bases from V and 9 bases from J, with 17 bases between. The CDR3 DNA reads TGTGCCAGCAGTAACGTAGGTACTAGCTTCATTCAGTACTTC. Its translation is CASSNVGTSFIQYF.

This chain links TRBV7-2 with TRBJ2-1; unclear D gene. Trimming took off 6 bases at V and 10 bases at J, with 4 bases between the two ends. The CDR3 consists of 9 residues. Germline values: CDR1 SGHTA, CDR2 FQGNSA. This CDR3 reads CASSREQFF. CDR3 coding DNA: TGTGCCAGCAGTCGAGAGCAGTTCTTC.